The T cell receptor beta chain under discussion was sequenced for a study of sequential checkpoint blockade in melanoma. Clones were sequenced by immunoSEQ multiplex PCR, and TCRdb holds only the in-frame ones, with some missing. The sample contains over 15,000 clones, around 70% of which appear only once. V dropped 3 bases and J dropped 3; count of bases not matched to a gene: 7. This CDR3 contains 15 residues. Per germline, CDR1 SGHRS and CDR2 YFSETQ. Stated treatment: randomized to nivolumab then ipilimumab (arm A) or the reverse (arm B). Patients had received no earlier DNA-damaging chemotherapy. PBMC sorting kept live CD3+CD8+ cells without CD19 or CD56.

The source of this sequence is a human donor with melanoma. Here the sequenced sample was CD8+ T cells sorted from blood (inferred from file names), taken from a patient given nivolumab and ipilimumab in sequence. J is TRBJ2-5 and V is TRBV5-1; the match to TRBD1 covers 8 bases. CDR3 amino acids: CASSSDRGWEETQYF. The CDR3 DNA reads TGCGCCAGCAGCTCCGACAGGGGTTGGGAAGAGACCCAGTACTTC.